The 15 T cell receptor beta chains presented below share a single source sample, sequenced in a study of blood T cell repertoires in COVID-19. Libraries were prepared by immunoSEQ multiplex PCR; TCRdb keeps only in-frame clonotypes and omits some of them. The sample lists 300,000 to 400,000 clones, approximately 87% occurring once. Sequencing was done on a sample of peripheral blood. All receptors come from a woman aged 60-70 years with COVID-19, enrolled during active disease.

The rearrangement links TRBV2 to TRBJ1-1; 12 nucleotides agree with TRBD1. V dropped 6 bases and J dropped 1; count of bases not matched to a gene: 9. CDR3 size: 17 residues. The germline CDR1 and CDR2 sequences are SNHLY and FYNNEI. The CDR3 DNA reads as TGTGCCAGCAGCGATCCGGGACAGGGGGCTACGAACACTGAAGCTTTCTTT. It is translated as CASSDPGQGATNTEAFF.

The chain combines TRBV15 with TRBJ1-3; D is ambiguous. CDR3 length: 12 residues. CDR1 LNHNV and CDR2 YYDKDF come from the germline V gene (reference sequence). Trimming shortened V by 5 bases and J by 1 base, and 3 bases separated the two germline ends. The CDR3 DNA is TGTGCCACCAGCCTATCTGGAAACACCATATATTTT. As protein: CATSLSGNTIYF.

This chain connects TRBV5-1 to TRBJ1-6; D is ambiguous. The V gene lost 0 bases and the J gene lost 8 bases, with 12 bases spanning the gap. CDR3 length equals 15 residues. Germline-derived CDR1 and CDR2 are SGHRS and YFSETQ. CDR3 loop: CASSLEPELDSPLHF. CDR3 in DNA: TGCGCCAGCAGCTTGGAACCGGAGTTGGATTCACCCCTCCACTTT.

The chain joins TRBV5-1 to TRBJ1-1, with D possibly being TRBD1 (6 bases). Germline-derived CDR1 and CDR2 are SGHRS and YFSETQ. The CDR3 is 16 residues long. V shed 1 base and J shed 5 bases, with 18 bases lying between them. For the CDR3, the DNA is TGCGCCAGCAGCTTGATGGCAGGGGAAGATTGGACTGAAGCTTTCTTT. Protein: CASSLMAGEDWTEAFF.

The V and J genes are TRBV28 and TRBJ1-3; D possibly corresponds to TRBD1 (6 bases). The CDR3 loop spans 16 amino acids. The V and J ends lost 7 bases and 2 bases respectively, with 18 bases between them. The germline V gene encodes CDR1 MDHEN and CDR2 SYDVKM. The CDR3, as DNA: TGTGCCAGCACTAAGCCCACAGGGTTACCTGGAAACACCATATATTTT. Amino acids: CASTKPTGLPGNTIYF.

The J gene is TRBJ1-6, the V gene TRBV5-6; D remains ambiguous. CDR1 is SGHDT and CDR2 is YYEEEE in the germline V gene. This CDR3 spans 14 amino acids. V was trimmed by 3 bases and J by 10 bases, leaving 14 bases between them. CDR3 nucleotides: TGTGCCAGCAGCTCGGACTTATCTCGCTCACCCCTCCACTTT. This translates into CASSSDLSRSPLHF.

The chain recombines TRBV6-5 with TRBJ2-5, with TRBD2 matching over 7 bases. Germline-derived CDR1 and CDR2 are MNHEY and SVGAGI. The ends lost 7 bases at V and 0 bases at J; junction bases unmatched: 8. The CDR3 is 15 residues long. CDR3 loop: CASTHARGDQETQYF. CDR3 DNA sequence: TGTGCCAGCACCCACGCCCGGGGGGACCAAGAGACCCAGTACTTC.

CDR3 amino acids: CASSRMGLQETQYF. CDR3 nucleotides: TGTGCCAGTAGTCGCATGGGACTCCAAGAGACCCAGTACTTC. The chain links TRBV19 to TRBJ2-5; TRBD2 might be the D (6 bases). Germline-derived CDR1 and CDR2 are LNHDA and SQIVND (reference sequence). This CDR3 is 14 amino acids long. V was pared by 5 bases and J by 1 base, with 11 bases between.

This clone was observed once. The gene calls are TRBV5-1 and TRBJ2-1; no firm D call. This CDR3 has 13 residues. Germline values: CDR1 SGHRS, CDR2 YFSETQ. V lost 5 bases, J lost 7 bases, and 13 bases lay in between. The CDR3 loop is CASRAGVENEQFF. The CDR3 DNA is TGCGCCAGCAGGGCAGGTGTAGAGAATGAGCAGTTCTTC.

The V and J genes are TRBV19 and TRBJ2-7, with 9 bases lining up with TRBD1. V lost 4 bases to trimming and J lost 2 bases; unmatched junction nucleotides: 3. The CDR3 extends over 14 amino acids. Germline V gives CDR1 LNHDA, CDR2 SQIVND (reference sequence). In DNA form, the CDR3 reads TGTGCCAGTAGTAAGGACAGGGGAGCCTACGAGCAGTACTTC. This gives the protein CASSKDRGAYEQYF.

The V and J genes are TRBV19 and TRBJ2-1; D is ambiguous. V lost 4 bases and J lost 6, with 16 bases in between. The CDR3 sequence is 15 residues long. Germline V gives CDR1 LNHDA, CDR2 SQIVND (reference sequence). The CDR3, as DNA: TGTGCCAGTAGTACCCCGGCGGCTACCGTCAATGAGCAGTTCTTC. Residues: CASSTPAATVNEQFF. Supplemented by reference TRBV19 and TRBJ2-1, the full variable domain reads DGGITQSPKYLFRKEGQNVTLSCEQNLNHDAMYWYRQDPGQGLRLIYYSQIVNDFQKGDIAEGYSVSREKKESFPLTVTSAQKNPTAFYLCASSTPAATVNEQFFGPGTRLTVL.

This chain uses TRBV30 with TRBJ2-4; D remains ambiguous. Looked up from germline, CDR1 is GTSNPN and CDR2 is SVGIG (reference sequence). The CDR3 is made up of 15 amino acids. V was pared by 5 bases and J by 1 base, with 15 bases between. CDR3 coding DNA: TGTGCCTGGTCCCCTAGAGATCTGGCCAAAAACATTCAGTACTTC. Protein: CAWSPRDLAKNIQYF. Full variable domain (missing parts from reference TRBV30 and TRBJ2-4): SQTIHQWPATLVQPVGSPLSLECTVEGTSNPNLYWYRQAAGRGLQLLFYSVGIGQISSEVPQNLSASRPQDRQFILSSKKLLLSDSGFYLCAWSPRDLAKNIQYFGAGTRLSVL.

The chain uses TRBV12-1 and TRBJ1-1; the DNA was not compared with TRBD1, the D call given in the table. TRBV12-1 is termed a pseudogene. The CDR3 extends over 19 amino acids. CDR3: CASSFFLGHSNETWTKAFF. As DNA, the CDR3 is TGTGCCAGCAGCTTTTTCTTGGGACACTCAAACGAAACATGGACGAAAGCTTTCTTT.

The chain uses TRBV4-2 and TRBJ1-4; 9 nucleotides line up with TRBD1. Germline V CDR1 and CDR2: LGHNA, YNFKEQ. V was clipped by 10 bases and J by 7 bases; unmatched bases: 7. The CDR3 totals 13 residues. DNA of the CDR3: TGTGCCACCGGGACAGGGTTTAGTGAAAAACTGTTTTTT. Its protein product is CATGTGFSEKLFF.

This chain connects TRBV9 to TRBJ2-2; maybe TRBD1 (5 bases). The V end was cut by 5 bases, the J end by 3 bases, with 20 bases between. The CDR3 extends over 17 amino acids. CDR1 and CDR2 (germline): SGDLS, YYNGEE. CDR3 bases: TGTGCCAGCAGGTTCACGGGTGTCGGCAGGGACACCGGGGAGCTGTTTTTT. Translation gives CASRFTGVGRDTGELFF.